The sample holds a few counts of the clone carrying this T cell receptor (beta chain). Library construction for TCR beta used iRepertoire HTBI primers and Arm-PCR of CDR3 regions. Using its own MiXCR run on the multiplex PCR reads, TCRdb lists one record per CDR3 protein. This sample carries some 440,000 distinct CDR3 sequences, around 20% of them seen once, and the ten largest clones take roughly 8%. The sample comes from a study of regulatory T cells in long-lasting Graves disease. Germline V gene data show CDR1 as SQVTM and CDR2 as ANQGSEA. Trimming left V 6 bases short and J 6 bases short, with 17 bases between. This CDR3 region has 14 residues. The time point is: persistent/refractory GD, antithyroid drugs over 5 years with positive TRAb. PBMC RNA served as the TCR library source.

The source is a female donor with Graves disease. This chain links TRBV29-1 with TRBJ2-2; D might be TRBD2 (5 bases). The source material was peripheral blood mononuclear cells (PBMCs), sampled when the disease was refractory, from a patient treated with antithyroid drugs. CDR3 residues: CSVNGVEGAGELFF. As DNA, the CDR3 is TGCAGCGTAAATGGAGTAGAGGGAGCCGGGGAGCTGTTTTTT.